Listed here are 15 T cell receptor beta chains from one sample, sequenced in a study of Graves' ophthalmopathy and Graves' hyperthyroidism. The study amplified TCR beta CDR3 regions using RNA transcripts. Second-round multiplex PCR came after a first-round RT-PCR that employed HTBI primers. TCRdb passed the multiplex PCR reads through MiXCR, listing each CDR3 protein once. Among around 400,000 distinct CDR3 sequences listed, around a fifth were seen once. Sequencing was carried out using peripheral blood. Receptors were obtained from a woman aged 18-30 years with stable Graves' hyperthyroidism.

This clonotype was recorded at least ten times. The CDR3 region is CASSDRGTGGYSEKLFF. DNA of the CDR3: TGTGCCAGCAGTGATCGGGGGACAGGGGGCTATAGTGAAAAACTGTTTTTT. This chain links TRBV25-1 with TRBJ1-4; 12 bases align to TRBD1. This CDR3 spans 17 amino acids. After removal of 3 bases from V and 7 bases from J, the junction contained 9 bases not matched to a gene. Per the germline V gene, CDR1 is MGHDK and CDR2 is SYGVNS.

The V and J genes are TRBV12-3 or TRBV12-4 and TRBJ2-5; D is possibly TRBD1 (5 bases). Trimming pared 7 bases from V and 5 bases from J, leaving 14 bases between. This CDR3 has 13 amino acids. CDR3 amino acids: CASMQGERETQYF. The CDR3, as DNA: TGTGCCAGCATGCAAGGGGAAAGGGAGACCCAGTACTTC.

The sample holds many counts of this clonotype. The chain recombines TRBV2 with TRBJ2-5; D ambiguous. Trimming shortened V by 6 bases and J by 5 bases, and 4 bases separated the two germline ends. CDR1 is SNHLY and CDR2 is FYNNEI in the germline V gene. The CDR3 sequence is 10 residues long. The chain's CDR3 is CASRWETQYF. CDR3 coding DNA: TGTGCCAGCAGATGGGAGACCCAGTACTTC.

This clonotype was counted ten times or more. The chain recombines TRBV20-1 with TRBJ2-7; 7 positions agree with TRBD2. Germline loops: CDR1 DFQATT, CDR2 SNEGSKA (reference sequence). CDR3 length equals 16 residues. The V segment lost 0 bases and the J segment 2 bases; nucleotides outside the gene matches: 10. CDR3 protein: CSARDLRGGLTYEQYF. DNA of the CDR3: TGCAGTGCTAGAGATCTGAGGGGAGGGCTAACCTACGAGCAGTACTTC.

This clonotype was counted at least ten times. Its ends do not fully match the called genes, so a read error is possible. V gene TRBV19 combines with J gene TRBJ2-5, with 7 bases identical to TRBD2. The CDR3 runs 11 residues. Germline V gene lookup returns CDR1 LNHDA and CDR2 SQIVND (reference sequence). CDR3 coding DNA: TGTGCCAGTAGTCTCGCGACTAGCCTGGACTTC. This translates into CASSLATSLDF.

This clonotype has at least ten counts. The genes are TRBV30 and TRBJ2-7; D uncertain. This CDR3 has 11 amino acids. Trimming shortened V by 0 bases and J by 7 bases, and 7 bases separated the two germline ends. In germline, CDR1 is GTSNPN, CDR2 SVGIG (reference sequence). This CDR3 reads CAWSVLEEQYF. CDR3 DNA sequence: TGTGCCTGGAGTGTGCTGGAGGAGCAGTACTTC.

J is TRBJ2-5 and V is TRBV27; D remains ambiguous. Per germline, CDR1 MNHEY and CDR2 SMNVEV (reference sequence). Trimming took 6 bases from V and 0 from J, leaving 8 bases between them. The CDR3 has 13 amino acids. The CDR3 sequence is CASRNDHQETQYF. The CDR3 DNA reads TGTGCCAGCAGGAATGACCACCAAGAGACCCAGTACTTC.

This clonotype appeared a few times. The rearrangement joins TRBV10-3 to TRBJ2-2; perhaps TRBD1 as D (5 bases). CDR1 and CDR2 from the germline V gene are ENHRY and SYGVKD. This CDR3 is 15 amino acids long. V dropped 9 bases and J dropped 0 bases, with 14 bases sitting between them. DNA for the CDR3: TGTGCCATTCCTAGGGGTACCGCGAACACCGGGGAGCTGTTTTTT. Translating it yields CAIPRGTANTGELFF.

The table lists this clonotype with a few counts. The rearrangement joins TRBV12-3 or TRBV12-4 to TRBJ2-7; 9 positions agree with TRBD1. The junction had 4 bases not matched to a gene; V was cut back by 5 bases and J by 5 bases. This CDR3 region has 13 residues. CDR3 sequence: CASSRTGVDEQYF. CDR3 bases: TGTGCCAGCAGTCGGACAGGGGTAGACGAGCAGTACTTC.

This clonotype has ten or more counts. The genes are TRBV28 and TRBJ2-7, with 7 bases aligning to TRBD2. Trimming removed 4 bases from V and 3 bases from J; junction bases left unmatched: 9. The CDR3 contains 15 residues. The germline V gene has CDR1 MDHEN and CDR2 SYDVKM. The CDR3 protein is CASSSGRKGIYEQYF. The CDR3, as DNA: TGTGCCAGCAGTTCCGGGAGGAAGGGTATCTACGAGCAGTACTTC.

Concerning this clonotype itself: Its ends do not fully match the called genes, so a read error is possible. The genes are TRBV20-1 and TRBJ1-2, with D uncertain. Germline lookup yields CDR1 DFQATT and CDR2 SNEGSKA (reference sequence). This CDR3 comprises 11 residues. CDR3 bases: TGCAGTGCCAGAGAGCTGGATGGCTACACCTTC. Encoded protein: CSARELDGYTF.

This clonotype appeared many times. The chain has TRBV20-1 and TRBJ2-4; maybe TRBD1 (5 bases). V lost 3 bases, J lost 0 bases, and 12 bases lay in between. Germline CDR1 DFQATT, CDR2 SNEGSKA (reference sequence). There are 15 residues in the CDR3. The CDR3 DNA reads as TGCAGTGCTAGGCCCGCAGGGCGAGCCAAAAACATTCAGTACTTC. Residues: CSARPAGRAKNIQYF.

This clonotype was recorded at least ten times. The chain has TRBV12-3 or TRBV12-4 and TRBJ2-5; 7 bases are a match to TRBD2. This CDR3 has 13 residues. Losses at the gene ends were 6 bases for V and 5 bases for J; bases not matched to a gene: 6. The CDR3 nucleotides read TGTGCCAGCAGCCCCGGGAGGAGGGAGACCCAGTACTTC. Translation: CASSPGRRETQYF.

As regards this clonotype: A much larger clone differs by one base, so this may be a read error. This rearrangement joins TRBV7-2 to TRBJ1-1; no firm D call. The CDR3 runs to 15 residues. Germline CDR1 and CDR2: SGHTA and FQGNSA. CDR3 protein: CASSLEPILNTEACF. Here the CDR3 DNA reads TGTGCCAGCAGCTTAGAGCCGATCCTGAACACTGAAGCTTGCTTT. Full variable domain (outside the CDR3, taken from reference TRBV7-2 and TRBJ1-1): GAGVSQSPSNKVTEKGKDVELRCDPISGHTALYWYRQSLGQGLEFLIYFQGNSAPDKSGLPSDRFSAERTGGSVSTLTIQRTQQEDSAVYLCASSLEPILNTEACFGQGTRLTVV.

This clonotype was counted ten times or more. This chain uses TRBV12-3 or TRBV12-4 with TRBJ1-2; 7 nucleotides align to TRBD1. V lost 3 bases and J lost 8; bases outside the gene matches: 9. The CDR3 covers 14 residues. CDR3 protein: CASSFPDRAGGYTF. The CDR3 nucleotides are TGTGCCAGCAGTTTCCCCGACAGGGCGGGAGGCTACACCTTC.